A single sample gave rise to the 16 T cell receptor beta chains below, sequenced in a study of CD4 and CD8 cells across lung adenocarcinoma regions (dated by TCRdb to the late 2010s). Library preparation employed PCR. TCRdb names HiSeq X Ten as the instrument used. TCRdb's own reprocessing of the public reads used fastp at Q25 and MiXCR and kept productive beta chains. Entries are consolidated by CDR3 protein sequence, retaining the most common genes and DNA. This sample comprises approximately 4,100 distinct CDR3 sequences, around 61% of them detected only once. Of the sample, roughly 15% is held by the ten largest clones. Sequencing was done on a sample of CD4+ T cells from the center of a lung tumor. The sample's cell subset or site label, decoded: tumor center region. The source of these receptors is a male donor with lung adenocarcinoma. The CD4 and CD8 labels of this study may be unreliable.

The chain joins TRBV28 to TRBJ2-5, with 11 bases aligning to TRBD2. J lost 5 bases, V lost 4 bases, and 9 bases had no gene match. The CDR3 runs 16 residues. Looked up from germline, CDR1 is MDHEN and CDR2 is SYDVKM. CDR3 sequence: CASSSQGLAGGETQYF. CDR3 bases: TGTGCCAGCAGTTCCCAAGGACTAGCGGGTGGTGAGACCCAGTACTTC.

In nucleotides, the CDR3 is TGTGCCAGCAGCGCAACGGGACAGCCGGGGGAGGAAGCTTTCTTT. It yields the protein CASSATGQPGEEAFF. The chain uses TRBV7-2 and TRBJ1-1; 7 bases line up with TRBD1. CDR1 SGHTA and CDR2 FQGNSA come from the germline V gene. The CDR3 extends over 15 amino acids. V was pared by 5 bases and J by 8 bases, with 14 bases of the junction left unmatched.

The genes are TRBV6-1 and TRBJ2-5; tentative D call: TRBD2 (5 bases). TRBJ2-7 explains the end of the DNA better; the J call may be wrong. This CDR3 comprises 13 residues. CDR1 MNHNS and CDR2 SASEGT come from the germline V gene. CDR3 loop: CASSPTNRYEQYF. CDR3 DNA sequence: TGTGCCAGCAGCCCGACTAACCGCTACGAGCAGTACTTC.

The chain recombines TRBV7-2 with TRBJ1-1, with D possibly being TRBD1 (6 bases). Germline V gives CDR1 SGHTA, CDR2 FQGNSA. The CDR3 runs to 14 residues. V gave up 5 bases and J gave up 4 bases, with 14 bases separating them. In DNA, the CDR3 is TGTGCCAGCAGCCTCAGGGGTGGGAGCACTGAAGCTTTCTTT. Translated: CASSLRGGSTEAFF.

By sample fraction, this clonotype is medium-sized. The rearrangement links TRBV11-3 to TRBJ2-4; 9 nucleotides align to TRBD2. The DNA end favors TRBJ2-7, so the J call may be wrong. CDR3 size: 17 residues. Germline V gene data show CDR1 as SGHNT and CDR2 as YENEEA. CDR3 nucleotide sequence: TGTGCCAGCGGTAAAGGGTCGTCTAGCGGGATAGTCGACGAGCAGTACTTC. Its translation is CASGKGSSSGIVDEQYF.

The chain recombines TRBV14 with TRBJ2-1; D unclear. TRBJ2-5 explains the end of the DNA better; the J call may be wrong. The CDR3 is 14 amino acids. Germline values: CDR1 SGHDN, CDR2 FVKESK. CDR3 sequence (DNA): TGTGCCAGCAGCCAAGATGACCCTGGAGAGACCCAGTACTTC. It is translated as CASSQDDPGETQYF.

This chain joins TRBV12-3 or TRBV12-4 and TRBJ1-1, with a weak D call TRBD1 (6 bases). The CDR3 loop spans 12 amino acids. V shed 4 bases and J shed 4 bases, with 7 bases lying between them. The CDR3 reads CASSSGATEAFF. The CDR3 DNA is TGTGCCAGCAGTTCAGGGGCCACTGAAGCTTTCTTT.

The rearrangement uses TRBV6-1 and TRBJ2-6; the D is unclear. Between the trimmed V and J ends, which lost 9 bases and 2 bases, there was a span of 23 bases. Germline lookup yields CDR1 MNHNS and CDR2 SASEGT. This CDR3 has 18 residues. The CDR3 loop is CASPTSEEKWAGANVLTF. In DNA form, the CDR3 reads TGTGCCAGTCCTACCTCCGAGGAGAAGTGGGCTGGGGCCAACGTCCTGACTTTC.

This chain joins TRBV6-5 and TRBJ2-1; D remains ambiguous. The CDR3 length is 15 residues. Per the germline V gene, CDR1 is MNHEY and CDR2 is SVGAGI. Trimming took off 2 bases at V and 2 bases at J, with 10 bases between the two ends. In DNA, the CDR3 is TGTGCCAGCAGTTACGACCGGCCAACCTACAATGAGCAGTTCTTC. It specifies CASSYDRPTYNEQFF.

As concerns this clonotype: One base away lies a much larger clone, so this may be a sequencing read error. CDR3 residues: CASSETRRETQFF. The CDR3 coding sequence is TGTGCCAGCAGTGAAACCCGGAGAGAGACCCAGTTCTTC. This chain uses TRBV6-1 with TRBJ2-1; D gene unclear. Between the trimmed V and J ends, which lost 2 bases and 13 bases, there was a span of 15 bases. From germline, CDR1 is MNHNS and CDR2 SASEGT. The CDR3 spans 13 residues.

The rearrangement links TRBV27 to TRBJ2-4, with D maybe TRBD1 (5 bases). Germline CDR1 reads MNHEY; CDR2 reads SMNVEV (reference sequence). The V and J ends lost 6 bases and 13 bases respectively, with 22 bases between them. The CDR3 contains 14 residues. CDR3 bases: TGTGCCAGCAGGGGGCTGTGTGCCACAAATATGCAGTACTTC. Amino acid sequence: CASRGLCATNMQYF.

This rearrangement joins TRBV12-3 or TRBV12-4 to TRBJ1-3; D gene ambiguous. Trimming stripped 8 bases from V and 0 bases from J, with 8 bases between. The length of the CDR3 is 13 residues. The CDR3 DNA reads TGTGCCAGCCAGGAGAACTCTGGAAACACCATATATTTT. Its protein product is CASQENSGNTIYF.

By its share, this clonotype is large. This sequence joins TRBV10-3 and TRBJ2-1, with 10 positions matching TRBD2. Looked up from germline, CDR1 is ENHRY and CDR2 is SYGVKD. V lost 3 bases to trimming and J lost 6 bases; unmatched junction nucleotides: 5. The CDR3 covers 15 residues. In DNA, the CDR3 is TGTGCCATCAGTGAAACTAGCGGGACAATCAATGAGCAGTTCTTC. Its translation: CAISETSGTINEQFF.

The chain employs TRBV6-1 and TRBJ2-1, with D perhaps matching TRBD1 or TRBD2 (5 bases each). The DNA end is a closer match to TRBJ2-7, so the J assignment may be wrong. The CDR3 is 12 residues long. Germline loops: CDR1 MNHNS, CDR2 SASEGT. The CDR3 protein is CASSEVGDEQYF. The CDR3 DNA reads TGTGCCAGCAGTGAAGTGGGGGACGAGCAGTACTTC.

This clonotype was observed a handful of times. The chain joins TRBV6-5 to TRBJ2-1; a possible D gene is TRBD1 (5 bases). This CDR3 has 16 amino acids. V lost 0 bases, J lost 6 bases, and 15 bases lay in between. The germline V gene has CDR1 MNHEY and CDR2 SVGAGI. This CDR3 is CASSYSSSGWGNEQFF. The CDR3 coding sequence is TGTGCCAGCAGTTACTCCAGTTCAGGGTGGGGCAATGAGCAGTTCTTC.

The chain is built from TRBV14 and TRBJ2-2; TRBD1 is a possible D gene (6 bases). The germline CDR1 and CDR2 sequences are SGHDN and FVKESK. Trimming shortened V by 0 bases and J by 7 bases, and 18 bases separated the two germline ends. CDR3 size: 17 residues. For the CDR3, the DNA is TGTGCCAGCAGCCAAGATTTCGAGGACAGTCCCCACGGGGAGCTGTTTTTT. Protein product: CASSQDFEDSPHGELFF.